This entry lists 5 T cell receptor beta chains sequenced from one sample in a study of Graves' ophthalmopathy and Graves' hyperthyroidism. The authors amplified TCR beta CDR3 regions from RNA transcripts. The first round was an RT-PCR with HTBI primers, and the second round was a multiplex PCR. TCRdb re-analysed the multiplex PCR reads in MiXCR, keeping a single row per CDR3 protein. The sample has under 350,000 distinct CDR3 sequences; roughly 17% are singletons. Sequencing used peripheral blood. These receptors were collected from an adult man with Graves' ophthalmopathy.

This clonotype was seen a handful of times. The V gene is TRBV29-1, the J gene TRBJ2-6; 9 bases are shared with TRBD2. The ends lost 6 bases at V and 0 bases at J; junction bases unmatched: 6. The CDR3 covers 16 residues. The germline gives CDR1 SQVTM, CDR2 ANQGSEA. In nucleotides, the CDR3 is TGCAGCGTAGCGGGGGGCCTGACCTCTGGGGCCAACGTCCTGACTTTC. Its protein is CSVAGGLTSGANVLTF.

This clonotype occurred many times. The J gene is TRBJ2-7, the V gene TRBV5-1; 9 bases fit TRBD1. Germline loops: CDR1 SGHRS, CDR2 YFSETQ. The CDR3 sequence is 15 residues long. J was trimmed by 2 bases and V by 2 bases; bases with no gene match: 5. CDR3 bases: TGCGCCAGCAGCTTTCAGGACAGGGGCGCCTACGAGCAGTACTTC. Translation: CASSFQDRGAYEQYF.

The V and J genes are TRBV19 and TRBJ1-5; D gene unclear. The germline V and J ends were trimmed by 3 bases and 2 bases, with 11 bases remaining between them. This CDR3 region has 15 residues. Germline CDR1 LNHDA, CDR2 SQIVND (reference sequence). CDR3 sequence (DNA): TGTGCCAGTAGTATTTCACCCGCTGGCAATCAGCCCCAGCATTTT. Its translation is CASSISPAGNQPQHF.

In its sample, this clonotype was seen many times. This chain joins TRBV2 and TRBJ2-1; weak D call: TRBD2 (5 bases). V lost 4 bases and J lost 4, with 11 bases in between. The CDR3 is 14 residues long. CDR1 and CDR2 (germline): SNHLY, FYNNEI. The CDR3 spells CASSARPGYNEQFF. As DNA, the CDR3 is TGTGCCAGCAGTGCACGCCCGGGGTACAATGAGCAGTTCTTC.

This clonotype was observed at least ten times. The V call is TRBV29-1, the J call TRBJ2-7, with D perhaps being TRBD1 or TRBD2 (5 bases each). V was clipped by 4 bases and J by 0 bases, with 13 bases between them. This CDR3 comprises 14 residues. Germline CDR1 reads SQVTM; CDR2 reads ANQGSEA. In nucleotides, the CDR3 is TGCAGCGTTGGAGGTCCGGGGCTCTCCTACGAGCAGTACTTC. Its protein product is CSVGGPGLSYEQYF.